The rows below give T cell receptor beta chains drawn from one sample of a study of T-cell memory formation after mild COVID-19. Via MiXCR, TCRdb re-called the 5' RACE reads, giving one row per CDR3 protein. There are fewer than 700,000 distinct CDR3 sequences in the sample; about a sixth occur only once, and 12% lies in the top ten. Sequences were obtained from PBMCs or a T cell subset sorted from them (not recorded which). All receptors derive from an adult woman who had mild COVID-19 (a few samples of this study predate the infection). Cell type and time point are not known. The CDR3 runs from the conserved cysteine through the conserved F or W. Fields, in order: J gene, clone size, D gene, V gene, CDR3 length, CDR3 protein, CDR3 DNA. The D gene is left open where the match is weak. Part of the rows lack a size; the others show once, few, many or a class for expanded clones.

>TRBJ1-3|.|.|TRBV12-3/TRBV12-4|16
CASSSHSDGASGTIYF
TGTGCCAGCAGTTCTCATTCGGACGGCGCTTCGGGCACCATATATTTT
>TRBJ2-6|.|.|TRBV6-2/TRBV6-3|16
CASSSGQLQGANVLTF
TGTGCCAGCAGTTCTGGACAGCTCCAGGGGGCCAACGTCCTGACTTTC
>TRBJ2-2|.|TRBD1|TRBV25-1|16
CASSVRGTSGTGELFF
TGTGCCAGCAGTGTCAGGGGGACGAGTGGCACCGGGGAGCTGTTTTTT
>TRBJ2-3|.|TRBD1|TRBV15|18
CATSQRSWHRGSTDTQYF
TGTGCCACCAGTCAGAGGAGCTGGCACAGGGGCAGCACAGATACGCAGTATTTT
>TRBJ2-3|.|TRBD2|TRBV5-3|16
CARSLRTSPSTDTQYF
TGTGCCAGAAGCTTGCGGACTAGCCCAAGCACAGATACGCAGTATTTT
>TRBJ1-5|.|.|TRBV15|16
CATSSPRGKVNQPQHF
TGTGCCACCAGCAGTCCAAGGGGGAAGGTGAATCAGCCCCAGCATTTT
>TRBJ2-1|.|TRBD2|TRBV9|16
CASSVGERGRYNEQFF
TGTGCCAGCAGCGTAGGCGAGCGGGGGCGTTACAATGAGCAGTTCTTC
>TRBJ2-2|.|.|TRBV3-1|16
CASSQELRRNTGELFF
TGTGCCAGCAGCCAAGAGTTAAGGCGGAACACCGGGGAGCTGTTTTTT
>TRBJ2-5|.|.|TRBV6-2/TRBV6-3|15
CASSYSASGLETQYF
TGTGCCAGCAGTTACAGCGCCTCGGGGCTGGAGACCCAGTACTTC
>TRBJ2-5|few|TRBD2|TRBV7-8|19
CASSFSSRTGTSVKETQYF
TGTGCCAGCAGCTTTTCGTCGCGGACCGGGACTAGCGTAAAGGAGACCCAGTACTTC
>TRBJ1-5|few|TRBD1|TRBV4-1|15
CASSQVTGGDQPQHF
TGCGCCAGCAGCCAAGTGACAGGGGGGGATCAGCCCCAGCATTTT
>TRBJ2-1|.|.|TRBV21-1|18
CASSKSPGTASSYNEQFF
TGTGCCAGCAGCAAATCCCCCGGGACTGCTAGCTCCTACAATGAGCAGTTCTTC
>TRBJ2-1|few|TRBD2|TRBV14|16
CASSHIAGQAYNEQFF
TGTGCCAGCAGCCATATAGCGGGGCAAGCGTACAATGAGCAGTTCTTC
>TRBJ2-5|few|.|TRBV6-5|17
CASSYNNVGGIQETQYF
TGTGCCAGCAGTTACAACAACGTCGGCGGTATCCAAGAGACCCAGTACTTC
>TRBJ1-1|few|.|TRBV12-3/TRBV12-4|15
CASRLAQGRVAEAFF
TGTGCCAGCAGGCTCGCCCAGGGACGAGTCGCTGAAGCTTTCTTT
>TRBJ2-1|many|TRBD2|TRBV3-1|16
CASSQGNSGRAGTQFF
TGTGCCAGCAGCCAAGGGAATAGCGGGAGGGCCGGTACGCAGTTCTTC